The present TCR beta chain was sequenced within a study of T-cell reconstitution after alpha-beta-depleted transplantation in children. Whole-study findings and limits: A year had passed since transplant, and T-cell counts and diversity by then came mostly from newly produced T cells.

In this sample, this clonotype turned up many times. Its antigen is still unknown. Unique molecular identifiers were incorporated during preparation of the TCRbeta library. TCRdb processed the PCR reads anew with MiXCR; each CDR3 protein has one entry. Among about 340,000 distinct CDR3 sequences listed, around 15% were seen once. The CDR3 loop spans 16 amino acids. Looked up from germline, CDR1 is LGHNT and CDR2 is FRNRAP. Deletions cut 0 bases from V and 3 bases from J, with 11 bases between. The input for sequencing was PBMCs, mostly from graft donor cells, taken 360 days after TCRalphabeta/CD19-depleted stem cell transplant. The origin of this receptor is a male patient under 10 years old who had a stem cell transplant for acute lymphoblastic leukemia, so the T cells may come from the graft donor. The V call is TRBV12-5, the J call TRBJ2-2; D uncertain. The CDR3 DNA reads TGTGCTAGTGGTTTGGTACGAGCCGGGTACACCGGGGAGCTGTTTTTT. Encoded protein: CASGLVRAGYTGELFF.